The rows below give T cell receptor beta chains drawn from one sample of a study of PD-1 blockade in classical Hodgkin lymphoma. Some clones are missing from TCRdb's copy, which holds only in-frame ones; the method was immunoSEQ multiplex PCR. The sample contains around 50,000 clones, about 76% of which appear only once. Here the sequenced sample was peripheral blood mononuclear cells (PBMCs), taken before the fourth cycle of nivolumab. The receptors here all came from a human donor with classical Hodgkin lymphoma. Both conserved end residues are part of each CDR3. The order of the fields is clone size, V gene, D gene, J gene, CDR3 DNA, CDR3 protein. D genes are given only for firm matches. The size entry is marked missing in some rows and otherwise reads once, few, many or a size class.

-,TRBV6-6,TRBD1,TRBJ2-7,TGTGCCAGCAGTTACTCAGGGGGCGGGTTGTGGGAGCAGTACTTC,CASSYSGGGLWEQYF
few,TRBV7-9,TRBD2,TRBJ2-2,TGTGCCAGCAGCGTAAGGACTAGAGGCGGGGAGCTGTTTTTT,CASSVRTRGGELFF
-,TRBV28,TRBD1,TRBJ2-7,TGTGCCAGCGTCTCCGGGACAGGGGTATCCGAGCAGTACTTC,CASVSGTGVSEQYF
-,TRBV7-2,TRBD2,TRBJ2-5,TGTGCCAGCACCCTTAGCGGGAGGGCAGGGACCCAGTACTTC,CASTLSGRAGTQYF
-,TRBV2,TRBD2,TRBJ2-3,TGTGCCAGCAGTAAGTGGACTAGCGGGAGCACAGATACGCAGTATTTT,CASSKWTSGSTDTQYF
many,TRBV19,TRBD1,TRBJ1-2,TGTGCCAGTATTAGGACAGGGGCAAGTTATGGCTACACCTTC,CASIRTGASYGYTF
-,TRBV6-5,-,TRBJ1-1,TGTGCCAGCAGTTCCAGGGGTCTGAACACTGAAGCTTTCTTT,CASSSRGLNTEAFF
-,TRBV13,-,TRBJ2-7,TGTGCCAGCAGCTTAGAGGGGGACCTAATAAAGCAGTACTTC,CASSLEGDLIKQYF
-,TRBV16,TRBD2,TRBJ2-5,TGTGCCAGCAGCCAAGGGGGACTAGCGGTCCAAGAGACCCAGTACTTC,CASSQGGLAVQETQYF
-,TRBV19,-,TRBJ2-2,TGTGCCAGTAGTATAACCGTAGCCGGGGAGCTGTTTTTT,CASSITVAGELFF
-,TRBV6-5,-,TRBJ2-5,TGTGCCAGCAGTTACTCGGGACACAATAAAGAGACCCAGTACTTC,CASSYSGHNKETQYF
-,TRBV9,-,TRBJ2-3,TGTGCCAGCAGCCCCCGTCGGAGCACAGATACGCAGTATTTT,CASSPRRSTDTQYF
few,TRBV5-4,TRBD2,TRBJ2-5,TGCGCCAGCAGCCACGGGACTAGCGGGATCCTAGAGACCCAGTACTTC,CASSHGTSGILETQYF
-,TRBV7-6,TRBD2,TRBJ2-1,TGTGCCAGCAGCTCCACCGGGACTAGCGGGATCAATGAGCAGTTCTTC,CASSSTGTSGINEQFF
-,TRBV27,-,TRBJ2-4,TGTGCCAGCAGTTCATACCCCCCCCTAGTCAACAGGATTCAGTACTTC,CASSSYPPLVNRIQYF
-,TRBV7-6,-,TRBJ2-7,TGTGCCAGCAGCTTAGCGTCCAGCGTGGACTACGAGCAGTACTTC,CASSLASSVDYEQYF
once,TRBV5-4,-,TRBJ2-3,TGTGCCAGCAGCTTGGAAGGGGGGAGCACAGATACGCAGTATTTT,CASSLEGGSTDTQYF
-,TRBV14,-,TRBJ2-2,TGTGCCAGCAGCGTTTCGTTTGGGGGGGAGCTGTTTTTT,CASSVSFGGELFF